One sample yielded the 20 T cell receptor beta chains listed below, sequenced in a study of blood T cell repertoires in COVID-19. The method was immunoSEQ multiplex PCR; TCRdb's version includes in-frame clones alone and lacks a portion of them. The table shows more than 75,000 clones, with approximately 80% occurring only once. Sequenced: peripheral blood. The receptors originated from a human donor in a cohort sampled during active COVID-19.

V and J are TRBV9 and TRBJ2-3; TRBD2 matches 10 bases. Germline V gives CDR1 SGDLS, CDR2 YYNGEE. Trimming took 0 bases from V and 1 from J; bases not matched to a gene: 5. The CDR3 is 17 residues long. In DNA, the CDR3 is TGTGCCAGCAGCGTAGCACCCGGGACTAGCGGCACAGATACGCAGTATTTT. It specifies CASSVAPGTSGTDTQYF.

The V gene is TRBV25-1, the J gene TRBJ2-1; TRBD1 might be the D (5 bases). CDR3 length: 17 residues. Germline CDR1 is MGHDK and CDR2 is SYGVNS. With 1 base removed from V and 9 bases from J, the gap between germline ends came to 22 bases. CDR3 loop: CASSESGARSLFGEQFF. The CDR3 DNA reads TGTGCCAGCAGTGAATCTGGGGCTAGAAGCTTGTTTGGTGAGCAGTTCTTC.

The genes are TRBV5-1 and TRBJ2-2; D not resolved. Germline V gene sequence: CDR1 SGHRS, CDR2 YFSETQ. The CDR3 totals 16 residues. Trimming stripped 4 bases from V and 1 base from J, with 14 bases between. The CDR3 loop is CASSPEPPGNTGELFF. The CDR3, as DNA: TGCGCCAGCAGCCCCGAGCCCCCAGGGAACACCGGGGAGCTGTTTTTT.

The V call is TRBV7-8, the J call TRBJ2-3; D may be TRBD2 (5 bases). V shed 1 base and J shed 1 base, with 12 bases lying between them. CDR1 is SGHVS and CDR2 is FQNEAQ in the germline V gene. CDR3 length: 16 residues. CDR3 in DNA: TGTGCCAGCAGCTTAGGAGGTGGACTTCGCACAGATACGCAGTATTTT. Protein sequence: CASSLGGGLRTDTQYF.

The V gene is TRBV30, the J gene TRBJ2-2, with 10 bases matching TRBD2. Losses at the gene ends were 1 base for V and 3 bases for J; bases not matched to a gene: 2. CDR1 is GTSNPN, CDR2 SVGIG, per germline (reference sequence). The CDR3 runs to 15 residues. CDR3: CAWSAGLADTGELFF. CDR3 nucleotides: TGTGCCTGGAGTGCCGGACTAGCGGACACCGGGGAGCTGTTTTTT.

This CDR3 is CASSSGQGLQPQHF. CDR3 DNA: TGTGCCAGCAGTTCGGGACAGGGGCTTCAGCCCCAGCATTTT. The J gene is TRBJ1-5, the V gene TRBV27; 10 nucleotides match TRBD1. Germline-derived CDR1 and CDR2 are MNHEY and SMNVEV (reference sequence). This CDR3 comprises 14 residues. The V and J ends lost 4 bases and 6 bases, in that order; junction bases with no gene match: 3.

The rearrangement uses TRBV27 and TRBJ2-1, with 8 bases fitting TRBD1. This CDR3 has 13 amino acids. Losses at the gene ends were 6 bases for V and 8 bases for J; bases not matched to a gene: 6. CDR1 is MNHEY and CDR2 is SMNVEV in the germline V gene (reference sequence). The CDR3, as DNA: TGTGCCAGCAGCGCCGGACAGGGCTATGAGCAGTTCTTC. Protein product: CASSAGQGYEQFF.

This clone was observed once. The chain uses TRBV19 and TRBJ2-3; tentative D call: TRBD1 (5 bases). From germline, CDR1 is LNHDA and CDR2 SQIVND (reference sequence). Trimming shortened V by 6 bases and J by 0 bases, and 13 bases separated the two germline ends. The CDR3 totals 15 residues. CDR3 sequence reads: CASSTGILSTDTQYF. In DNA form, the CDR3 reads TGTGCCAGTAGCACAGGAATCCTTAGCACAGATACGCAGTATTTT.

This rearrangement joins TRBV7-9 to TRBJ2-3; TRBD2 matches at 7 bases. After removal of 5 bases from V and 5 bases from J, the junction contained 7 bases not matched to a gene. The germline gives CDR1 SEHNR, CDR2 FQNEAQ (reference sequence). The CDR3 has 14 residues. CDR3 in DNA: TGTGCCAGCAGCCCTCTGGGGGAGGGAGATACGCAGTATTTT. It yields the protein CASSPLGEGDTQYF.

V usage is TRBV5-1 and J usage is TRBJ2-2, with D uncertain. With 6 bases removed from V and 3 bases from J, the gap between germline ends came to 9 bases. Looked up from germline, CDR1 is SGHRS and CDR2 is YFSETQ. This CDR3 spans 13 amino acids. DNA for the CDR3: TGCGCCAGCAACTCTGGAGACACCGGGGAGCTGTTTTTT. Protein product: CASNSGDTGELFF.

The chain carries TRBV7-3 and TRBJ2-7; 9 positions match TRBD2. V gave up 4 bases and J gave up 5 bases; unmatched junction bases: 6. Germline V CDR1 and CDR2: SGHTA, FQGTGA. There are 14 residues in the CDR3. The DNA for the CDR3 is TGTGCCAGCAGCTCAAGCGGGGGGATCAACGAGCAGTACTTC. Translated: CASSSSGGINEQYF. The variable domain in full, completed from reference TRBV7-3 and TRBJ2-7, reads GAGVSQTPSNKVTEKGKYVELRCDPISGHTALYWYRQSLGQGPEFLIYFQGTGAADDSGLPNDRFFAVRPEGSVSTLKIQRTERGDSAVYLCASSSSGGINEQYFGPGTRLTVT.

The chain has TRBV6-5 and TRBJ2-4; the D is unclear. Trimming took off 6 bases at V and 0 bases at J, with 12 bases between the two ends. The CDR3 extends over 15 amino acids. Germline V CDR1 and CDR2: MNHEY, SVGAGI. The CDR3 loop reads CASRTRLLAKNIQYF. The CDR3 nucleotides are TGTGCCAGCAGAACCAGACTCCTAGCCAAAAACATTCAGTACTTC.

The V and J genes are TRBV6-6 and TRBJ2-4; TRBD2 aligns across 11 bases. V was clipped by 2 bases and J by 9 bases; unmatched bases: 9. Germline-derived CDR1 and CDR2 are MNHNY and SVGAGI (reference sequence). The CDR3 contains 16 residues. CDR3 nucleotides: TGTGCCAGCAGTTACGCCCAAGTTAGCGGGGGGGCCATTCAGTACTTC. It translates to CASSYAQVSGGAIQYF.

This chain joins TRBV20-1 and TRBJ1-6; 9 bases match TRBD1. The CDR3 runs to 17 residues. Trimming took 3 bases from V and 8 from J; bases not matched to a gene: 14. Germline V gene lookup returns CDR1 DFQATT and CDR2 SNEGSKA (reference sequence). The DNA for the CDR3 is TGCAGTGCTAGTCCACTCCCCGGGACAGGGACCGATTCACCCCTCCACTTT. It codes for CSASPLPGTGTDSPLHF.

J is TRBJ1-1 and V is TRBV19, with D possibly matching TRBD1 (5 bases). The CDR3 loop spans 15 amino acids. Per the germline V gene, CDR1 is LNHDA and CDR2 is SQIVND (reference sequence). Deletions cut 7 bases from V and 2 bases from J, with 17 bases between. CDR3 nucleotides: TGTGCCAGTACCATCGTAGGTGGGGCAAACACTGAAGCTTTCTTT. It codes for CASTIVGGANTEAFF.

V usage is TRBV5-6 and J usage is TRBJ2-2; 7 positions match TRBD2. The CDR3 runs 15 residues. Trimming removed 7 bases from V and 6 bases from J; junction bases left unmatched: 12. From germline, CDR1 is SGHDT and CDR2 YYEEEE. The CDR3 region has the DNA TGTGCCAGCGGAGCGGGGTCTCGGGGCGCCGGGGAGCTGTTTTTT. It specifies CASGAGSRGAGELFF.

This clone was found once. The chain has TRBV29-1 and TRBJ2-7, with a tentative D call TRBD1 (6 bases). The CDR3 runs to 15 residues. Deletions cut 3 bases from V and 3 bases from J, with 18 bases between. CDR1 and CDR2 from the germline V gene are SQVTM and ANQGSEA. The CDR3: CSVERGSSGGYEQYF. For the CDR3, the DNA is TGCAGCGTTGAGAGGGGGTCATCTGGCGGCTACGAGCAGTACTTC.

This chain uses TRBV21-1 with TRBJ2-1; the table's D gene call, TRBD2, was not cross checked with the DNA. TRBV21-1 is described as a pseudogene. This CDR3 spans 17 amino acids. For the CDR3, the DNA is TGTGCCAGCAGCAAGGTCCCGCTAGCGGGTACCTACAATGAGCAGTTCTTC. This encodes CASSKVPLAGTYNEQFF.

The chain uses TRBV6-4 and TRBJ2-3, with TRBD2 matching 10 bases. The CDR3 extends over 16 amino acids. Germline loops: CDR1 MRHNA, CDR2 SNTAGT. Trimming cost V 3 bases and J 0 bases; bases outside gene matches: 3. The CDR3 sequence is CASSESSGGSTDTQYF. The CDR3 nucleotides are TGTGCCAGCAGTGAGTCTAGCGGGGGTAGCACAGATACGCAGTATTTT.

The CDR3 coding sequence is TGTGCCAGCAGAACAGGGAACACTGAAGCTTTCTTT. This translates into CASRTGNTEAFF. The chain recombines TRBV6-5 with TRBJ1-1, with D tentatively TRBD1 (5 bases). Germline CDR1 and CDR2: MNHEY and SVGAGI. V was trimmed by 6 bases and J by 1 base, leaving 6 bases between them. The CDR3 covers 12 residues.